The 11 T cell receptor beta chains below were found in one sample sequenced in a study of T cell changes during pregnancy in multiple sclerosis. The repertoire was sequenced with immunoSEQ multiplex PCR; TCRdb's copy has only in-frame clones and lacks some. The sample lists 100,000 to 110,000 clones, around 93% occurring once. The source material was peripheral blood, sampled after pregnancy. Source of these receptors: a female donor with multiple sclerosis, enrolled in a pregnancy study.

The chain joins TRBV6-5 to TRBJ2-6; TRBD2 might be the D (6 bases). With 7 bases removed from V and 4 bases from J, the gap between germline ends came to 14 bases. This CDR3 comprises 15 residues. Germline CDR1 and CDR2: MNHEY and SVGAGI. The CDR3 loop is CASTTGAAGANVLTF. The DNA of the CDR3 is TGTGCCAGCACCACGGGAGCGGCAGGGGCCAACGTCCTGACTTTC.

V is TRBV7-9 and J is TRBJ2-5; TRBD2 matches at 10 bases. The germline gives CDR1 SEHNR, CDR2 FQNEAQ (reference sequence). After removal of 2 bases from V and 2 bases from J, the junction contained 5 bases not matched to a gene. The length of the CDR3 is 16 residues. CDR3 in amino acids: CASSLLAGAEQETQYF. The CDR3 coding sequence is TGTGCCAGCAGCTTACTAGCGGGGGCCGAGCAAGAGACCCAGTACTTC.

A single count supports this clone. The V gene is TRBV11-3, the J gene TRBJ2-1; TRBD2 is a possible D gene (6 bases). Germline-derived CDR1 and CDR2 are SGHNT and YENEEA. The CDR3 spans 13 residues. Trimming removed 5 bases from V and 9 bases from J, with 14 bases in between. CDR3 region: CASSPTWRGEQFF. In DNA form, the CDR3 reads TGTGCCAGCAGCCCAACCTGGAGGGGTGAGCAGTTCTTC.

The rearrangement joins TRBV4-2 to TRBJ2-7; possibly TRBD1 for D (6 bases). The CDR3 is 15 amino acids. Germline V gene sequence: CDR1 LGHNA, CDR2 YNFKEQ. The ends were cut back, 0 bases at V and 3 bases at J, with 12 bases in the middle. The CDR3 loop reads CASSQEGRGNYEQYF. Here the CDR3 DNA reads TGTGCCAGCAGCCAAGAGGGCAGGGGCAACTACGAGCAGTACTTC.

The chain links TRBV7-8 to TRBJ2-7, with TRBD1 matching over 8 bases. Germline V gene sequence: CDR1 SGHVS, CDR2 FQNEAQ. This CDR3 spans 17 amino acids. V dropped 0 bases and J dropped 6; count of bases not matched to a gene: 13. CDR3 sequence (DNA): TGTGCCAGCAGCTTAGCCCCCGTACAGGGGGGTCCTCCCGAGCAGTACTTC. This translates into CASSLAPVQGGPPEQYF.

This clone came up once. This chain joins TRBV12-5 and TRBJ1-1; D not certain. Trimming left V 1 base short and J 5 bases short, with 8 bases between. This CDR3 region has 13 residues. Germline V gene lookup returns CDR1 LGHNT and CDR2 FRNRAP. The CDR3 bases are TGTGCTAGTGGTTTGGCCCTCCTTACTGAAGCTTTCTTT. Translating gives CASGLALLTEAFF.

The chain carries TRBV30 and TRBJ2-7; TRBD1 might be the D (6 bases). From germline, CDR1 is GTSNPN and CDR2 SVGIG (reference sequence). The V and J ends lost 2 bases and 3 bases respectively, with 17 bases between them. The CDR3 runs to 15 residues. CDR3 loop: CAWSQGSGVYYEQYF. The CDR3 nucleotides are TGTGCCTGGAGTCAGGGTTCAGGGGTGTACTACGAGCAGTACTTC. Together with reference TRBV30 and TRBJ2-7, the CDR3 gives the full variable domain: SQTIHQWPATLVQPVGSPLSLECTVEGTSNPNLYWYRQAAGRGLQLLFYSVGIGQISSEVPQNLSASRPQDRQFILSSKKLLLSDSGFYLCAWSQGSGVYYEQYFGPGTRLTVT.

The chain links TRBV9 to TRBJ2-1; TRBD1 matches 7 bases. The V segment lost 3 bases and the J segment 6 bases; nucleotides outside the gene matches: 6. The CDR3 contains 14 residues. Germline V gene lookup returns CDR1 SGDLS and CDR2 YYNGEE. The CDR3 DNA is TGTGCCAGCAGCGCCACCGGGACAGCCAATGAGCAGTTCTTC. The encoded protein is CASSATGTANEQFF.

The chain joins TRBV6-5 to TRBJ1-1; unclear D gene. This CDR3 has 15 residues. Germline CDR1 and CDR2: MNHEY and SVGAGI. The V end was cut by 0 bases, the J end by 0 bases, with 8 bases between. This chain's CDR3 is CASSYSSGVNTEAFF. The CDR3 coding sequence is TGTGCCAGCAGTTACTCGTCAGGCGTGAACACTGAAGCTTTCTTT.

The chain uses TRBV7-3 and TRBJ1-2; possible D gene TRBD1, 5 bases. This CDR3 contains 14 residues. V lost 2 bases to trimming and J lost 4 bases, with 11 bases between them. Germline V gene sequence: CDR1 SGHTA, CDR2 FQGTGA. In DNA form, the CDR3 reads TGTGCCAGCAGCTTAGACAGTTCCTTCTATGGCTACACCTTC. The encoded protein is CASSLDSSFYGYTF.

The chain recombines TRBV5-4 with TRBJ1-2; a possible D gene is TRBD1 (6 bases). V was cut by 0 bases and J by 4 bases, with 13 bases left in between. The germline CDR1 and CDR2 sequences are SGHNT and YYREEE (reference sequence). This CDR3 contains 15 residues. CDR3 loop: CASSLGQDSTYGYTF. In DNA form, the CDR3 reads TGTGCCAGCAGCTTGGGACAGGATTCTACCTATGGCTACACCTTC.